Following are 2 T cell receptor beta chains from one sample sequenced in a study of cytomegalovirus exposure and HLA in healthy donors. PCR amplification relied on 60 Vbeta primers (plus 13 Jbeta primers). The repertoire was sequenced with immunoSEQ multiplex PCR; TCRdb's copy has only in-frame clones and lacks some. Of 90,000 to 110,000 clones listed, around 15% are singletons. The sequencing sample was made of PBMCs. Source of these receptors: a female donor in good health and CMV-seronegative.

The chain carries TRBV30 and TRBJ2-4; D possibly corresponds to TRBD1 (6 bases). Germline V gives CDR1 GTSNPN, CDR2 SVGIG (reference sequence). The CDR3 covers 14 residues. Trimming pared 4 bases from V and 0 bases from J, leaving 10 bases between. The CDR3 protein is CAWTRTVAKNIQYF. The CDR3 coding sequence is TGTGCCTGGACCCGGACAGTAGCCAAAAACATTCAGTACTTC.

A few counts support this clone. The V and J genes are TRBV4-3 and TRBJ1-5; 8 nucleotides align to TRBD1. This CDR3 is built from 15 residues. CDR1 LGHNA and CDR2 YSLEER come from the germline V gene. The junction had 7 bases not matched to a gene; V was cut back by 0 bases and J by 9 bases. In nucleotides, the CDR3 is TGCGCCAGCAGCCAAGAATGGGGGACAGGCAGGCCCCAGCATTTT. It encodes CASSQEWGTGRPQHF.